This entry describes one TCR beta chain. The antigen is undetermined. Following culture for around 9 days, CD4+ T cells were isolated. In the vaccine recipients, nucleocapsid antibodies were negative and there was no prior SARS-CoV-2 infection. Both day 3 and day 7 saw half the medium replaced with IL-2 medium. The data are from a study of vaccination effects on CD4 cells after COVID-19. Study-wide findings and caveats: The study got few convalescent patients and did not collect any early post-infection timepoints.

Measured with immunoSEQ multiplex PCR; TCRdb has only the in-frame clones, and not every one. This table holds 50,000 to 75,000 clones, 60% to 85% found once. The V segment lost 0 bases and the J segment 3 bases; nucleotides outside the gene matches: 7. CDR1 is MNHEY and CDR2 is SVGEGT in the germline V gene. This CDR3 comprises 16 residues. The TCR comes from a human donor who received a COVID-19 vaccine. This chain connects TRBV6-2 or TRBV6-3 to TRBJ2-7; 8 positions agree with TRBD1. Material: CD4+ T cells from PBMCs cultured without peptide, obtained before COVID-19 vaccination. CDR3 nucleotide sequence: TGTGCCAGCAGTTACTCCCCCCGACAGGGGCTCTACGAGCAGTACGTC. Amino acid sequence: CASSYSPRQGLYEQYV.